This entry concerns a single T cell receptor (beta chain). Its antigen is currently not known. Base qualities were left out, and no much larger clone turns up one base away. The CDR3 spans 15 residues, from the cysteine through the phenylalanine. Only the CDR3 region is kept as DNA, spanning 45 bases read in frame from base 1. V ends up 8 bases short and J 1 base short, with an unmatched junction base count of 9. According to the germline V gene (reference sequence), CDR1 reads MNHEY and CDR2 reads SMNVEV. The time point label corresponds to: 12 months on ibrutinib. For TCR beta library preparation, roughly 2 micrograms of genomic DNA were extracted from the cryopreserved PBMCs. High-throughput TCR beta sequencing was performed on longitudinal blood samples from CLL patients receiving ibrutinib monotherapy. The patients were enrolled in a single-center, open-label phase 2 trial of ibrutinib monotherapy.

A MiSeq instrument was used for deep resolution sequencing, which targeted depths ranging from 1 in 1 million up to 1 in 200,000 T cells, with coverage averaging 10x for each clonotype. TCR beta libraries were generated with the immunoSEQ hsTCRB Kit. The authors' pipeline ran thus. The data were analyzed with ImmunoSEQ Analyzer and ImmunoSEQ Data Assistant, and V, D and J gene assignments followed IMGT definitions. Clonality was computed as one minus normalized Shannon entropy of productive rearrangement frequencies, ranging from 0 to 1. Public clonotype analysis was restricted to overrepresented clonotypes comprising at least 0.05% of each patient's repertoire. About a dozen repertoires from age-matched healthy donors, obtained from immuneACCESS, served as clonality controls. The immuneACCESS repertoire file appears here via TCRdb, limited to in-frame rearrangements. These files lack a portion of the clones; in checked studies, under half of the deficit traces to unresolved V genes, and the cause of the others is not known. The DNA gave D and trimming, while V, J and clone size come from that table. The sample has around 70,000 clones on record, 90% of them singletons. Of the sample, around 3.1% is held by the ten largest clones.

The data stem from a study of cytotoxic CD8 clonotypes in ibrutinib-treated CLL (dated by TCRdb to the early 2020s). Context from the whole study: In this cohort, around 14 patients were treatment-naive and approximately twelve were relapsed/refractory, while about 17 had unmutated IGHV. Of the approximately 90 people in the trial, 26 had longitudinal samples available. Partial responses were observed in roughly 24 patients and complete responses in 2; after a median follow-up of 68 months, remission was maintained in some 14 patients and progression was observed in approximately twelve. Cryopreserved peripheral blood mononuclear cells were obtained prior to treatment, at the time of response, and at either disease progression or sustained remission. On average, each sample yielded some 250,000 productive templates and 80,000 to 95,000 productive rearrangements. All remission and progressive disease samples were collected while patients were still receiving ibrutinib. Response samples were taken after a median of approximately 13 months on treatment, ranging from roughly 6 to 36 months. Study-wide findings and limitations: Baseline clonality exceeded that of age-matched healthy donors and correlated strongly with circulating CD8+ T-cell counts. Sustained-remission and progressing patients did not have matched sampling times, and lymph node repertoires were not examined. Public clonotypes were rare and either shrank or stayed stable during treatment, and the rise in clonality at ibrutinib response reflected expansion of private clonotypes. An increase in clonality was observed at ibrutinib response, with clonality remaining stable during sustained remission and falling back toward baseline at progression.

The V and J segments used are TRBV27 and TRBJ1-1, with TRBD1 matching 8 junction bases. The TCR was taken from a human donor with chronic lymphocytic leukemia. The sequencing here drew on PBMCs, taken after 12 months of ibrutinib treatment. The DNA sequence reads TGTGCCAGCCGAACAGGGGGATCGGGGAACACTGAAGCTTTCTTT. Protein translation: CASRTGGSGNTEAFF.